The clone carrying this TCR beta chain was counted between two and nine times. What it binds is not known. Other DNA sequences from this sample encode an identical CDR3 as well. The data were produced by immunoSEQ multiplex PCR, yet TCRdb's version contains in-frame clones alone and is incomplete. The sample yields roughly 140,000 clones, over 90% seen once. The entry originates in a study of T cell responses to AZD1222 COVID-19 vaccine. Notes on the study in general: All repertoire sampling was performed exclusively after the peak T cell response.

Trimming shortened V by 6 bases and J by 2 bases, and 3 bases separated the two germline ends. The CDR3 totals 11 residues. The specimen comprised peripheral blood, sampled 28 days after the second AZD1222 dose. The source is an adult who received the AZD1222 COVID-19 vaccine. The rearrangement joins TRBV12-3 or TRBV12-4 to TRBJ2-3; no clear D gene. The CDR3 here is CASSLTDTQYF. CDR3 DNA: TGTGCCAGCAGCCTCACAGATACGCAGTATTTT.